This T cell receptor (beta chain) was identified during a study of blood T cell repertoires in COVID-19 (dated by TCRdb to the early 2020s). For context, the study as a whole: The collaborator samples originated in the United States, Italy and Spain and spanned the acute and convalescent phases of COVID-19. The prospective study material was composed of cDNA or gDNA derived from T cells, B-cell-depleted T cells, or PBMCs. Deeply sampled blood TCRbeta repertoires from subjects exposed to, actively infected with, or recovered from COVID-19 were included in the dataset. The repertoires were made available in a free public database intended to serve as a resource for research on the immune response to SARS-CoV-2. The samples were drawn from two sources: the first 160 participants of the ongoing ImmuneRACE study, and 1,000 to 1,500 subjects contributed by 6 global collaborators. Sample metadata almost always included a de-identified subject ID, COVID-19 status, age in years and sex. Where available, HLA class I and class II types were taken from metadata supplied by the sample provider and were not determined by assay-based typing. General study outcomes and caveats: Clinical and demographic metadata were provided uncurated, with the amount varying by source and participant.

V drops 5 bases and J drops 2 bases, leaving 14 bases in between. CDR1 LGHNA and CDR2 YNFKEQ were looked up in the germline V gene. Including the terminal cysteine and phenylalanine, the CDR3 comprises 15 residues. Of the read, only the CDR3 DNA is kept; its 45 bases are in frame from base 1. This clone is a singleton in its sample. Its antigen is not yet known. Per-base quality was not reported, and no clone a single base away is much larger than it. TCRbeta CDR3 regions were amplified from genomic DNA by means of the immunoSEQ Assay, a bias-controlled multiplex PCR. As for how the authors treated the data: Nucleated cell counts per sample were estimated from amplification of reference gene primers within the assay. To quantify the absolute abundance of each unique TCRbeta CDR3 rearrangement, sequence reads were collapsed and filtered. For each sample, productive Simpson clonality was calculated as the square root of Simpson's diversity index across productive rearrangements. This is the immuneACCESS table as TCRdb keeps it, with only in-frame sequences that have V and J called. A part of the clones is gone; compared with another copy, unresolved V genes explain less than half, and the rest is unexplained. D and trimming come from the DNA, and the V and J calls and clone size come from that table. The sample yields 220,000 or so clones; 84% were counted once. The biggest ten clones account for approximately 6.2% of the sample.

Participants in the prospective study were aged about 18 to 95 years, lived in under 30 United States geographic areas, and enrolled through a virtual design. In the prospective study, participants were assigned to cohorts based on the clinical history participants reported in a screening survey and a study questionnaire. For ImmuneRACE Cohort 3, a participant was defined as recovered based on two consecutive negative NP/OP PCR tests, clearance by a healthcare professional, or resolution of symptoms. Each participant in the prospective study had whole blood, serum and a nasopharyngeal or oropharyngeal swab collected by mobile phlebotomists. Prospective study participants could optionally give additional blood draws and questionnaires over an approximately two-month period. Prospective study blood samples were shipped either frozen or at room temperature before DNA extraction.

This sequence was found in a woman aged 40 to 50 who had recovered from COVID-19. In this chain, TRBV4-2 is recombined with TRBJ2-3, with no D gene named confidently. The sequenced sample was PBMCs or T cells enriched from blood (not recorded which). The nucleotides are TGTGCCAGCAGCAAAACGACACTGGACACAGATACGCAGTATTTT. This sequence encodes CASSKTTLDTDTQYF.